The clone carrying this T cell receptor beta chain showed up many times. The V gene lost 4 bases and the J gene lost 2 bases, with 9 bases spanning the gap. Germline-derived CDR1 and CDR2 are ENHRY and SYGVKD. The CDR3 contains 13 residues. Amplification targeted TCR beta CDR3 regions from RNA transcripts. During a first-round RT-PCR of the TCR CDR3, the HTBI primer set was used. One entry per CDR3 protein, called by TCRdb with MiXCR from the multiplex PCR reads. The sample has approximately 410,000 distinct CDR3 sequences; around 13% are singletons. The data derive from a study of T cells in Graves' hyperthyroidism and ophthalmopathy.

The sample was blood. V usage is TRBV10-3 and J usage is TRBJ2-7; D remains ambiguous. The clonotype originates from a woman aged 18-29 years with Graves' hyperthyroidism. This CDR3 reads CAISATRTYEQYF. The CDR3, as DNA: TGTGCCATCAGTGCGACGCGGACCTACGAGCAGTACTTC.